This entry features one TCR beta chain sequence. Sequenced by immunoSEQ multiplex PCR; TCRdb stores in-frame clones only, minus some. Of about 81,000 clones detected, 85% to 95% appear once; the ten largest clones hold approximately 10%. The data originate from a study of T cell responses to AZD1222 COVID-19 vaccine. The germline gives CDR1 DFQATT, CDR2 SNEGSKA (reference sequence). The CDR3 runs 11 residues. V was clipped by 3 bases and J by 6 bases, with 6 bases between them. The sequencing here drew on peripheral blood, taken 28 days after the second AZD1222 dose. The J gene is TRBJ2-1, the V gene TRBV20-1, with no clear D. The sequence was collected from an adult who received the AZD1222 COVID-19 vaccine. CDR3 sequence (DNA): TGCAGTGCTAGTGGAGTCAATGAGCAGTTCTTC. This gives the protein CSASGVNEQFF.